The TCR beta chain described here comes from a study of blood T cell repertoires in COVID-19. Study-level information: Sites across the United States, Italy and Spain contributed samples from acute and convalescent COVID-19. PBMCs, B-cell-depleted T cells, or T cells provided the cDNA or gDNA that made up the material.

CDR1 is MDHEN, CDR2 SYDVKM, per germline. V shed 5 bases, J shed 9 bases, and the junction held 12 bases outside the gene matches. The length of the CDR3 is 14 residues. As processed by the authors: Nucleated cell counts were estimated from reference gene primer amplification. Measured with immunoSEQ multiplex PCR; TCRdb has only the in-frame clones, and not every one. That table is the source of V, J and clone size, and D and trimming were worked out from the DNA. Among some 210,000 clones listed, about 88% were seen once. The rearrangement joins TRBV28 to TRBJ2-5; TRBD2 agrees at 7 bases. The sample consisted of peripheral blood. The TCR sequence derives from a middle-aged woman who had recovered from COVID-19. The CDR3 DNA reads as TGTGCCAGCAGTATGGAAGCCTACCGGGGGGCCCAGTACTTC. Encoded protein: CASSMEAYRGAQYF.